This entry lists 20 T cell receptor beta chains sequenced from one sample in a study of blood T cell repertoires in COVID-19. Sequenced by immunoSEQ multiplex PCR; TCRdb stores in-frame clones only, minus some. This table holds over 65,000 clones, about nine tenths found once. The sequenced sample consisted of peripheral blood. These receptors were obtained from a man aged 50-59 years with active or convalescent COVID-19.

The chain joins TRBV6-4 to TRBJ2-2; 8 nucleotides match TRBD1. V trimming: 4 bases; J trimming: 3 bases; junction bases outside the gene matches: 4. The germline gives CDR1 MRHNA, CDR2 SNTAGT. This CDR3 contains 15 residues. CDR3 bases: TGTGCCAGCAGTGTCACAGGGGGACACACCGGGGAGCTGTTTTTT. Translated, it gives CASSVTGGHTGELFF.

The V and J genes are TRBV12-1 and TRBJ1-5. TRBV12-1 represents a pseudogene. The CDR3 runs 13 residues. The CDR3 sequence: CASSHESNQPQHF. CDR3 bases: TGTGCCAGCAGCCACGAGAGCAATCAGCCCCAGCATTTT.

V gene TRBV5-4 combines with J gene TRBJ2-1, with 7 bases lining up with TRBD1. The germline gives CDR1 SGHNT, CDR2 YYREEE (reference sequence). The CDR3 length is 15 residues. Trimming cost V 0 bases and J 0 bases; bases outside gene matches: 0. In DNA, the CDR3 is TGTGCCAGCAGCTTGGGACAGGGCTCCTACAATGAGCAGTTCTTC. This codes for CASSLGQGSYNEQFF.

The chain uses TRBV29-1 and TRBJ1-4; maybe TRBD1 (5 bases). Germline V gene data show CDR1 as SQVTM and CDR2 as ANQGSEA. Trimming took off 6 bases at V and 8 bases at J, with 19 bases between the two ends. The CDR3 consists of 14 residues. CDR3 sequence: CSVVDSRLGEKLFF. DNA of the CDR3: TGCAGCGTGGTAGACAGCCGGCTCGGCGAAAAACTGTTTTTT.

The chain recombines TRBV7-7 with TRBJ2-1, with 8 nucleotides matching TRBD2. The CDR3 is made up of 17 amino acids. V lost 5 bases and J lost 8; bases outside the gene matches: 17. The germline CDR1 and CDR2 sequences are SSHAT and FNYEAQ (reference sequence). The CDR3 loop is CASSPLMSGGANDEQFF. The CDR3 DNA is TGTGCCAGCAGCCCACTCATGAGCGGGGGCGCTAACGATGAGCAGTTCTTC. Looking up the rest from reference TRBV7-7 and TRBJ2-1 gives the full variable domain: GAGVSQSPRYKVTKRGQDVTLRCDPISSHATLYWYQQALGQGPEFLTYFNYEAQPDKSGLPSDRFSAERPEGSISTLTIQRTEQRDSAMYRCASSPLMSGGANDEQFFGPGTRLTVL.

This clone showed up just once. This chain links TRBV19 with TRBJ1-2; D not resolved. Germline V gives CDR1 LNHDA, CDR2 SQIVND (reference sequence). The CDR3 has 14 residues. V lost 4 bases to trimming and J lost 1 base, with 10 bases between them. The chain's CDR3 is CASSNDGVNYGYTF. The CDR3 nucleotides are TGTGCCAGTAGTAACGACGGGGTTAACTATGGCTACACCTTC. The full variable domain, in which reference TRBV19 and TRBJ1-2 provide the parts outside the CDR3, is DGGITQSPKYLFRKEGQNVTLSCEQNLNHDAMYWYRQDPGQGLRLIYYSQIVNDFQKGDIAEGYSVSREKKESFPLTVTSAQKNPTAFYLCASSNDGVNYGYTFGSGTRLTVV.

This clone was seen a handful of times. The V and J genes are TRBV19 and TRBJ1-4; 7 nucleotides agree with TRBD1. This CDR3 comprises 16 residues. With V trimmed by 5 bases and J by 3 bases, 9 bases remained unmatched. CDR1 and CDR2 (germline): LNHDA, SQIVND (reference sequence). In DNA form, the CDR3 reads TGTGCCAGTAGTTCCCCCCGACAGGGATCTAATGAAAAACTGTTTTTT. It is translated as CASSSPRQGSNEKLFF.

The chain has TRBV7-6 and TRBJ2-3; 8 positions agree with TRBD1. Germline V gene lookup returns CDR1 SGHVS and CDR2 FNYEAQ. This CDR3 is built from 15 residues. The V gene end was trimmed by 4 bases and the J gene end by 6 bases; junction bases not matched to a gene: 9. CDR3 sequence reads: CASSSRTGLMDTQYF. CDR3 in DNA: TGTGCCAGCAGCTCCCGGACAGGGTTGATGGATACGCAGTATTTT.

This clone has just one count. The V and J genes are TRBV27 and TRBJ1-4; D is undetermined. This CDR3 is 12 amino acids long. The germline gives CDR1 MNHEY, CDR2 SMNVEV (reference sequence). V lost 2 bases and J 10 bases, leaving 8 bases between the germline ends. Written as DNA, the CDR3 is TGTGCCAGCAGTTTAGTAGGCGGAAAACTGTTTTTT. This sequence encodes CASSLVGGKLFF.

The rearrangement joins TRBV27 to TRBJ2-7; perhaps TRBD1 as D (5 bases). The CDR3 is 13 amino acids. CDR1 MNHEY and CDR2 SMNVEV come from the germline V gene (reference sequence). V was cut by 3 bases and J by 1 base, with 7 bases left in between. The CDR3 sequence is CASSFTGSYEQYF. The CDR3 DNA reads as TGTGCCAGCAGTTTTACAGGATCCTACGAGCAGTACTTC.

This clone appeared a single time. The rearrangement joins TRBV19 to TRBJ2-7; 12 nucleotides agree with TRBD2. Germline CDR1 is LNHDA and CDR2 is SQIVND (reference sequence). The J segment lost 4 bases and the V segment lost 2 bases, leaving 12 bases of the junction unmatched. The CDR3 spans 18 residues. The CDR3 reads CASSISTSGSVSPYEQYF. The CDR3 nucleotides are TGTGCCAGTAGTATATCGACTAGCGGGAGTGTTTCCCCATACGAGCAGTACTTC.

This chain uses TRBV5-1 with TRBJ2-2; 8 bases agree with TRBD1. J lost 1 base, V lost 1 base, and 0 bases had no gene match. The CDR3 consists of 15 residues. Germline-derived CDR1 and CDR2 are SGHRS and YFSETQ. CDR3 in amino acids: CASSLTGGNTGELFF. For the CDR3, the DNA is TGCGCCAGCAGCTTGACAGGGGGGAACACCGGGGAGCTGTTTTTT.

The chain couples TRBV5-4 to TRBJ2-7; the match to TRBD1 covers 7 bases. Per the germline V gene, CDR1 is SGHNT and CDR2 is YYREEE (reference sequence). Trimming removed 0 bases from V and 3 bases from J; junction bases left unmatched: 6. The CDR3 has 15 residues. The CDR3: CASSLDRGGFYEQYF. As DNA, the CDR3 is TGTGCCAGCAGCTTGGACAGGGGCGGGTTCTACGAGCAGTACTTC.

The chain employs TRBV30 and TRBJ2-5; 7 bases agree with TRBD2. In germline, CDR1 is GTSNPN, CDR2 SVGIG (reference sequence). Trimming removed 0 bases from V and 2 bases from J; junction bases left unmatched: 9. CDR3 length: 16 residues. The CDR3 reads CAWSVRGEGLQETQYF. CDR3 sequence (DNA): TGTGCCTGGAGTGTACGGGGGGAGGGCCTTCAAGAGACCCAGTACTTC.

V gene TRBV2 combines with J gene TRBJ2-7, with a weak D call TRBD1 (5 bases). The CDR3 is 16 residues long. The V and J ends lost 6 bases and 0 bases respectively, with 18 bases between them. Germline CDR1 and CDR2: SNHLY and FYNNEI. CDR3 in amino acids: CASSQTQGLSSYEQYF. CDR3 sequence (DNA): TGTGCCAGCAGCCAAACCCAGGGTCTTAGCTCCTACGAGCAGTACTTC.

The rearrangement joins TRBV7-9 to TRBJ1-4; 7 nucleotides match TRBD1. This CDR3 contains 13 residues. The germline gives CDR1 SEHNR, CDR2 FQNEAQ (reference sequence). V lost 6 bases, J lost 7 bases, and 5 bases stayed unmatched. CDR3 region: CASRYRGSEKLFF. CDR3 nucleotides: TGTGCCAGCAGGTACAGGGGTAGTGAAAAACTGTTTTTT.

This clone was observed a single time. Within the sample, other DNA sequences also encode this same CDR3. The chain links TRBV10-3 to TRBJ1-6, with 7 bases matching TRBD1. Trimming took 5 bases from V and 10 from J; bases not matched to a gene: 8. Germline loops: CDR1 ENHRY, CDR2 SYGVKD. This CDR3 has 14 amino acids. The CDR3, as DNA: TGTGCCATCAGTCAAGACAGGGTTAACTCACCCCTCCACTTT. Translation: CAISQDRVNSPLHF.

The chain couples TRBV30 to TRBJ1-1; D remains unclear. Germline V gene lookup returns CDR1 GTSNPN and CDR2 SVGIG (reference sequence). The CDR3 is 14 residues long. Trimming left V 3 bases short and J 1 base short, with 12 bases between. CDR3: CAWSGGVGNTEAFF. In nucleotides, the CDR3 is TGTGCCTGGAGCGGTGGAGTGGGGAACACTGAAGCTTTCTTT.

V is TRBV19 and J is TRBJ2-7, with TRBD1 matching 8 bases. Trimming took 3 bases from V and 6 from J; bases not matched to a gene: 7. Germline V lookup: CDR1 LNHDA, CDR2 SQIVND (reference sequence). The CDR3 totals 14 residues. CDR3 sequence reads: CASSMGTGSGEQYF. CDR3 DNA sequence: TGTGCCAGTAGTATGGGGACAGGTTCCGGCGAGCAGTACTTC.

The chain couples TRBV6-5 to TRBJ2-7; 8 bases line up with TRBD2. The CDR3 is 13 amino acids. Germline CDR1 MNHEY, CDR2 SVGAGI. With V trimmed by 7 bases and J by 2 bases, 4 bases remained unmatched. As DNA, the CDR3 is TGTGCCAGCAACCGGGGGGGGACCTACGAGCAGTACTTC. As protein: CASNRGGTYEQYF.